These 15 T cell receptor beta chains came from one sample sequenced in a study of STAT5B mutations in CD4+ large granular lymphocyte leukemia. Profiling relied on immunoSEQ multiplex PCR, and the TCRdb table lists in-frame clones only, not all of them. The repertoire holds thousands of clones, with about nine tenths as singletons. Sequencing was done on a sample of PBMCs. The receptors were sampled from a woman in her 70s with CD4+ T-cell large granular lymphocyte leukemia.

The V and J genes are TRBV11-2 and TRBJ2-7, with 8 bases aligning to TRBD1. The CDR3 totals 14 residues. Germline assignment: CDR1 SGHAT and CDR2 FQNNGV. V trimming: 1 base; J trimming: 6 bases; junction bases outside the gene matches: 5. CDR3 DNA sequence: TGTGCCAGCAGCTTAGTTCCGACAGGGGCCGAGCAGTACTTC. Its translation: CASSLVPTGAEQYF.

The chain couples TRBV6-1 to TRBJ2-1; a weak D match, TRBD2 (6 bases). Germline lookup yields CDR1 MNHNS and CDR2 SASEGT. This CDR3 is 13 amino acids long. Trimming took 6 bases from V and 8 from J, leaving 14 bases between them. CDR3 protein: CASRSGARDEQFF. DNA for the CDR3: TGTGCCAGCAGATCGGGAGCTCGCGATGAGCAGTTCTTC.

This clone showed up just a few times. This chain links TRBV6-6 with TRBJ1-1, with a possible D match to TRBD1 (6 bases). The CDR3 is 13 amino acids. The V end lost 5 bases, the J end lost 6 bases, and 13 bases lay between the germline ends. Germline loops: CDR1 MNHNY, CDR2 SVGAGI (reference sequence). The chain's CDR3 is CASSTGTFPEAFF. In DNA form, the CDR3 reads TGTGCCAGCAGTACCGGGACATTCCCTGAAGCTTTCTTT.

This chain uses TRBV25-1 with TRBJ1-6; D might be TRBD1 (5 bases). The ends were cut back, 5 bases at V and 10 bases at J, with 15 bases in the middle. The CDR3 totals 14 residues. Germline V gene data show CDR1 as MGHDK and CDR2 as SYGVNS. Written as DNA, the CDR3 is TGTGCCAGCAGTCTCCCGGGACCGAACTCACCCCTCCACTTT. Translation: CASSLPGPNSPLHF.

The CDR3 nucleotides are TGTGCCAGCAGCGTACGGGGGACAGATACGCAGTATTTT. Translated, it gives CASSVRGTDTQYF. This sequence joins TRBV9 and TRBJ2-3; TRBD2 is a possible D gene (6 bases). Trimming shortened V by 1 base and J by 3 bases, and 6 bases separated the two germline ends. This CDR3 has 13 residues. Germline V gene data show CDR1 as SGDLS and CDR2 as YYNGEE.

The CDR3 region is CASSINAGGLGYTF. The CDR3 DNA is TGTGCCAGCAGTATAAACGCAGGGGGCCTGGGCTACACCTTC. This chain joins TRBV27 and TRBJ1-2, with 8 bases aligning to TRBD1. Trimming took 5 bases from V and 8 from J; bases not matched to a gene: 10. CDR1 and CDR2 (germline): MNHEY, SMNVEV (reference sequence). CDR3 length: 14 residues.

The CDR3 sequence is CASSPYGDNYGYTF. The CDR3 DNA reads as TGTGCCAGCAGCCCGTACGGGGATAACTATGGCTACACCTTC. This chain joins TRBV7-2 and TRBJ1-2; D remains unclear. Germline loops: CDR1 SGHTA, CDR2 FQGNSA. The CDR3 spans 14 residues. V shed 5 bases and J shed 1 base, with 11 bases lying between them.

The rearrangement uses TRBV28 and TRBJ1-4, with 7 bases fitting TRBD1. This CDR3 comprises 14 residues. J gave up 5 bases and V 5 bases, and 5 bases lay outside the gene matches. The germline gives CDR1 MDHEN, CDR2 SYDVKM. CDR3 sequence reads: CASSTTGWNEKLFF. CDR3 DNA sequence: TGTGCCAGCAGTACGACAGGGTGGAATGAAAAACTGTTTTTT.

The chain employs TRBV4-2 and TRBJ2-1; 7 nucleotides agree with TRBD2. Germline V gene data show CDR1 as LGHNA and CDR2 as YNFKEQ. With V trimmed by 2 bases and J by 2 bases, 0 bases remained unmatched. This CDR3 is 14 amino acids long. The CDR3 nucleotides read TGTGCCAGCAGCCAAACTAGCGCCTACAATGAGCAGTTCTTC. Its translation: CASSQTSAYNEQFF.

The chain recombines TRBV27 with TRBJ1-2, with a weak D call TRBD1 (5 bases). V lost 4 bases and J lost 5, with 11 bases in between. Germline assignment: CDR1 MNHEY and CDR2 SMNVEV (reference sequence). The CDR3 is 13 amino acids. CDR3 amino acids: CASSSAGLYGYTF. The CDR3 DNA reads TGTGCCAGCAGTTCGGCAGGGCTGTATGGCTACACCTTC.

The J gene is TRBJ2-5, the V gene TRBV10-2; 8 positions agree with TRBD1. Germline V gene data show CDR1 as WSHSY and CDR2 as SAAADI. This CDR3 comprises 16 residues. After removal of 2 bases from V and 4 bases from J, the junction contained 9 bases not matched to a gene. The CDR3 region is CASSEPWTGRLETQYF. CDR3 nucleotides: TGCGCCAGCAGTGAGCCCTGGACAGGGAGATTAGAGACCCAGTACTTC.

The chain is built from TRBV5-5 and TRBJ2-7, with a tentative D call TRBD1 (6 bases). The V end lost 4 bases, the J end lost 0 bases, and 17 bases lay between the germline ends. Germline values: CDR1 SGHKS, CDR2 YYEKEE (reference sequence). The CDR3 length is 16 residues. CDR3 DNA: TGTGCCAGCAGCCCGGCAGGGGTTCTAAGCTCCTACGAGCAGTACTTC. Translated, it gives CASSPAGVLSSYEQYF. Full variable domain (rest looked up from reference TRBV5-5 and TRBJ2-7): DAGVTQSPTHLIKTRGQQVTLRCSPISGHKSVSWYQQVLGQGPQFIFQYYEKEERGRGNFPDRFSARQFPNYSSELNVNALLLGDSALYLCASSPAGVLSSYEQYFGPGTRLTVT.

The gene calls are TRBV5-6 and TRBJ2-2; 10 bases line up with TRBD2. With V trimmed by 2 bases and J by 6 bases, 1 base remained unmatched. This CDR3 spans 14 amino acids. Germline V CDR1 and CDR2: SGHDT, YYEEEE. The DNA of the CDR3 is TGTGCCAGCAGCTTCCTAGCGGGGGCCGGGGAGCTGTTTTTT. Its protein is CASSFLAGAGELFF.

V gene TRBV5-1 combines with J gene TRBJ1-2, with D uncertain. This CDR3 region has 13 residues. Germline V CDR1 and CDR2: SGHRS, YFSETQ. V was cut by 2 bases and J by 1 base, with 6 bases left in between. The CDR3 reads CASSFRDNYGYTF. The CDR3 DNA sequence: TGCGCCAGCAGCTTCCGGGATAACTATGGCTACACCTTC.

The V and J genes are TRBV28 and TRBJ2-7; TRBD1 agrees at 10 bases. Germline assignment: CDR1 MDHEN and CDR2 SYDVKM. This CDR3 region has 15 residues. V shed 2 bases and J 6 bases; nucleotides not matched to a gene: 7. The CDR3 nucleotides are TGTGCCAGCAGTTTACCGGGACAGGGGTTAGGCGAGCAGTACTTC. Protein product: CASSLPGQGLGEQYF.